This T cell receptor beta chain was sequenced in a study of molecular identifiers for immune sequencing clone quantification. At the level of the study: In replicates, the authors split RNA from roughly 20,000 or 100,000 naive CD8 cells five ways and sequenced four. Study results and caveats: The study found clones above 20 RNA copies held over 99% of effector molecules and under 1% in naive cells.

TCRdb fed the PCR reads into MiXCR, producing one record per CDR3 protein. This table has around 480,000 distinct CDR3 sequences, about 20% appearing once. Unmatched junction bases numbered 7, after V lost 6 bases and J lost 5 bases. The V gene's germline CDR1 is MNHEY and CDR2 SVGAGI. The CDR3 is 14 amino acids. Source material for naive CD8 libraries was roughly 20,000 to 1,100,000 sorted cells, with 10%, 30% or 50% RNA. This clonotype came up a few times. Its antigen is not known. The sequenced sample was naive CD8+ T cells from blood, with Jurkat cell RNA spiked in. Subset specified: FACS-sorted CD8+CD4-CCR7+CD45RA+ naive T cells. The receptor comes from a human donor in good health. Some libraries in this study had Jurkat cell RNA spiked in. The rearrangement uses TRBV6-5 and TRBJ1-2; TRBD1 aligns across 9 bases. In DNA, the CDR3 is TGTGCCAGCAGGAGGACAGGGGATCTTTATGGCTACACCTTC. Its protein is CASRRTGDLYGYTF.